The sequence of this T cell receptor beta chain was determined in a study of regulatory T cells in long-lasting Graves disease. Background on the study: Prior antithyroid drug treatment in newly diagnosed Graves' patients lasted under 3 months.

This clonotype came up many times. Its target is not known. V lost 6 bases to trimming and J lost 4 bases, with 16 bases between them. Per germline, CDR1 MNHNS and CDR2 SASEGT. The CDR3 covers 14 residues. Combining iRepertoire HTBI primers with Arm-PCR of CDR3 regions, the authors built TCR beta libraries. TCRdb analysed the multiplex PCR reads with MiXCR anew, one entry per CDR3 protein. In the table there are about 400,000 distinct CDR3 sequences, roughly a sixth of which are singletons. Described time point: newly diagnosed GD, antithyroid drugs for less than 3 months. RNA from PBMCs was the source of the TCR library. Each of the patients was recruited from an endocrinology department situated in Xi'an, China. Study observations and caveats: Newly diagnosed patients had higher TCR diversity than persistent Graves' patients did. Favored usage of TRBV28, TRBJ1-2 and TRBJ2-5 was recorded in persistent disease.

This receptor was obtained from a female donor with Graves disease. This sequence joins TRBV6-1 and TRBJ2-7, with D unclear. Source: peripheral blood mononuclear cells (PBMCs), taken at new diagnosis, from a patient treated with antithyroid drugs. The CDR3, as DNA: TGTGCCAGCAGACGAGACCTCTTAATGTACGAGCAGTACTTC. Amino acid sequence: CASRRDLLMYEQYF.